The 30 T cell receptor beta chains below were found in one sample sequenced in a study of vaccination effects on CD4 cells after COVID-19 (dated 2022 in TCRdb). In the ViraFEST assay, PBMC were stimulated with viral peptide pools, and antigen-specific CD4+ T cell clonotypes were then identified by expansion using TCR sequencing. After more than nine days of culture, CD4+ T cells were isolated with the EasySep CD4+ T cell isolation kit. The absence of prior SARS-CoV-2 infection in healthy vaccine recipients was confirmed by negative nucleocapsid antibodies before and after vaccination. These TCRs' antigens remain unknown. The method was the immunoSEQ multiplex PCR assay. TCRdb mirrors the immuneACCESS table, restricted to in-frame sequences. Some clones are absent from its copies; in checked studies, under half trace to an unresolved V gene, and the reason for the others is unknown. The sample data list tens of thousands of clones, and approximately 79% of these were observed just once. 4% of the sample comes from the top ten.

Here the sequenced sample was CD4+ T cells from PBMCs cultured with HCoV-OC43 spike peptides, taken before COVID-19 vaccination. This sample's cell subset or site label indicates: HCoV-OC43 spike overlapping peptide pool stimulation. Source of these receptors: a human donor who received a COVID-19 vaccine.

This clone was counted a few times. The chain couples TRBV5-1 to TRBJ1-4; no clear D. Germline V gene data show CDR1 as SGHRS and CDR2 as YFSETQ. There are 14 residues in the CDR3. V was cut by 0 bases and J by 4 bases, with 7 bases left in between. CDR3 in amino acids: CASSLDSRNEKLFF. The CDR3 DNA reads TGCGCCAGCAGCTTGGACTCCCGTAATGAAAAACTGTTTTTT.

The CDR3 DNA is TGTGCCAGCAGTGACAGGGGAGGGCGAGAGACCCAGTACTTC. Residues: CASSDRGGRETQYF. The chain recombines TRBV2 with TRBJ2-5, with D perhaps TRBD2 (7 bases). In germline, CDR1 is SNHLY, CDR2 FYNNEI. The CDR3 has 14 residues. V gave up 3 bases and J gave up 4 bases, with 12 bases separating them.

Only a few counts were recorded for this clone. The chain couples TRBV2 to TRBJ1-5, with D maybe TRBD1 (5 bases). Between the trimmed V and J ends, which lost 0 bases and 6 bases, there was a span of 12 bases. The CDR3 has 15 amino acids. CDR1 is SNHLY, CDR2 FYNNEI, per germline. Here the CDR3 DNA reads TGTGCCAGCAGTGAAGCTGGAGGGGTAGGTCAGCCCCAGCATTTT. Translation gives CASSEAGGVGQPQHF.

The V and J genes are TRBV3-1 (or the pseudogene TRBV3-2) and TRBJ1-4, with D possibly being TRBD1 (5 bases). The V gene's germline CDR1 is LGHDT and CDR2 YNNKEL (reference sequence). Deletions cut 3 bases from V and 10 bases from J, with 12 bases between. This CDR3 region has 13 residues. Here the CDR3 reads CASSQQGGGKLFF. The CDR3 nucleotides read TGTGCCAGCAGCCAGCAGGGAGGCGGAAAACTGTTTTTT.

The genes are TRBV27 and TRBJ2-2; TRBD2 matches 8 bases. The V segment lost 5 bases and the J segment 1 base; nucleotides outside the gene matches: 3. The germline gives CDR1 MNHEY, CDR2 SMNVEV (reference sequence). The CDR3 sequence is 15 residues long. CDR3 in DNA: TGTGCCAGCAGTATGAGCGGGGGGAACACCGGGGAGCTGTTTTTT. Encoded protein: CASSMSGGNTGELFF.

This clone appeared once. This chain connects TRBV6-5 to TRBJ1-6, with TRBD1 identical over 7 bases. The CDR3 extends over 13 amino acids. V gave up 6 bases and J gave up 12 bases; unmatched junction bases: 8. From germline, CDR1 is MNHEY and CDR2 SVGAGI. The CDR3 DNA follows: TGTGCCAGCAGCGACAGGGCGCGGGAACCCCTCCACTTT. Protein: CASSDRAREPLHF.

The rearrangement links TRBV7-2 to TRBJ1-1; D is ambiguous. The CDR3 extends over 14 amino acids. Germline V gene lookup returns CDR1 SGHTA and CDR2 FQGNSA. Trimming took 3 bases from V and 0 from J, leaving 8 bases between them. The CDR3 is CASSLGDMNTEAFF. DNA of the CDR3: TGTGCCAGCAGCTTGGGCGACATGAACACTGAAGCTTTCTTT. Filled out from reference TRBV7-2 and TRBJ1-1, the complete variable domain reads GAGVSQSPSNKVTEKGKDVELRCDPISGHTALYWYRQSLGQGLEFLIYFQGNSAPDKSGLPSDRFSAERTGGSVSTLTIQRTQQEDSAVYLCASSLGDMNTEAFFGQGTRLTVV.

This sequence joins TRBV24-1 and TRBJ2-5, with 7 bases that match TRBD1. V gave up 9 bases and J gave up 1 base; unmatched junction bases: 4. The CDR3 has 13 amino acids. The germline gives CDR1 KGHDR, CDR2 SFDVKD. The CDR3 sequence is CATGDSFQETQYF. CDR3 in DNA: TGTGCCACCGGGGACAGCTTCCAAGAGACCCAGTACTTC.

The chain carries TRBV19 and TRBJ1-4, with 7 bases fitting TRBD1. After removal of 2 bases from V and 8 bases from J, the junction contained 8 bases not matched to a gene. Looked up from germline, CDR1 is LNHDA and CDR2 is SQIVND (reference sequence). CDR3 length: 15 residues. CDR3 coding DNA: TGTGCCAGTAGTATATTAGGAGGGGGCGGAGAAAAACTGTTTTTT. Amino acids: CASSILGGGGEKLFF.

CDR3 protein: CASSYIMDRFTDTQYF. DNA of the CDR3: TGTGCCAGCAGTTATATAATGGACAGATTTACAGATACGCAGTATTTT. This chain connects TRBV6-2 or TRBV6-3 to TRBJ2-3; the D gene is possibly TRBD1 (6 bases). Trimming shortened V by 3 bases and J by 3 bases, and 16 bases separated the two germline ends. Germline V gives CDR1 MNHEY, CDR2 SVGEGT. The CDR3 is 16 residues long.

Worth noting for this clone: One end of the junction does not line up with germline, which may come from a read error. The rearrangement links TRBV11-3 to TRBJ1-2, with D hard to call. CDR1 is SGHNT, CDR2 YENEEA, per germline. CDR3 length: 9 residues. CDR3 sequence (DNA): TGTGCCAGCAGCAGCTTCGGCCCCTTC. Protein product: CASSSFGPF.

There are a few counts of this clone. The V call is TRBV24-1, the J call TRBJ2-1; TRBD1 or TRBD2 may be the D gene (5 bases each). The CDR3 is 14 amino acids. The V gene lost 4 bases and the J gene lost 8 bases, with 14 bases spanning the gap. Germline loops: CDR1 KGHDR, CDR2 SFDVKD. The CDR3 coding sequence is TGTGCCACCAGTGAGCCGCTCAGAGGGGATGAGCAGTTCTTC. The encoded protein is CATSEPLRGDEQFF.

The chain has TRBV7-2 and TRBJ2-1; the D gene is possibly TRBD2 (5 bases). The CDR3 consists of 14 residues. The V gene's germline CDR1 is SGHTA and CDR2 FQGNSA. V lost 4 bases to trimming and J lost 3 bases, with 10 bases between them. The CDR3 nucleotides read TGTGCCAGCAGCTCGGACTCGGGCTACAATGAGCAGTTCTTC. This translates into CASSSDSGYNEQFF. Full variable domain (rest looked up from reference TRBV7-2 and TRBJ2-1): GAGVSQSPSNKVTEKGKDVELRCDPISGHTALYWYRQSLGQGLEFLIYFQGNSAPDKSGLPSDRFSAERTGGSVSTLTIQRTQQEDSAVYLCASSSDSGYNEQFFGPGTRLTVL.

This clone was seen once. The rearrangement joins TRBV2 to TRBJ2-6; D might be TRBD1 (5 bases). Germline V lookup: CDR1 SNHLY, CDR2 FYNNEI. The CDR3 spans 15 residues. With 7 bases removed from V and 4 bases from J, the gap between germline ends came to 14 bases. The CDR3 reads CASTLQGQGANVLTF. The CDR3 DNA reads TGTGCCAGCACCCTCCAGGGCCAAGGGGCCAACGTCCTGACTTTC.

The J gene is TRBJ1-5, the V gene TRBV5-1; a possible D gene is TRBD1 (5 bases). This CDR3 has 14 residues. CDR1 SGHRS and CDR2 YFSETQ come from the germline V gene. The ends were cut back, 0 bases at V and 4 bases at J, with 8 bases in the middle. DNA of the CDR3: TGCGCCAGCAGCTTGGGGGGGGGAAATCAGCCCCAGCATTTT. Protein product: CASSLGGGNQPQHF.

The CDR3 nucleotides are TGTGCCGCGGGGGTGGGCGGGCAGCCCCAGCATTTT. Its protein is CAAGVGGQPQHF. The chain joins TRBV10-3 to TRBJ1-5; a weak D match, TRBD1 (5 bases). Germline CDR1 is ENHRY and CDR2 is SYGVKD. V was trimmed by 11 bases and J by 7 bases, leaving 15 bases between them. This CDR3 is 12 amino acids long.

This clone was found once. The chain has TRBV24-1 and TRBJ2-3; 9 nucleotides match TRBD2. Germline CDR1 and CDR2: KGHDR and SFDVKD. Losses at the gene ends were 0 bases for V and 4 bases for J; bases not matched to a gene: 4. The CDR3 has 16 amino acids. The CDR3 loop reads CATSDLGTSSSDTQYF. As DNA, the CDR3 is TGTGCCACCAGTGATTTGGGGACTAGCAGTTCAGATACGCAGTATTTT.

V and J are TRBV7-9 and TRBJ1-1, with D maybe TRBD1 (6 bases). Germline CDR1 and CDR2: SEHNR and FQNEAQ (reference sequence). V was cut by 5 bases and J by 10 bases, with 14 bases left in between. CDR3 length equals 12 residues. CDR3 sequence (DNA): TGTGCCAGCAGCGAAACAGGGTTCGCAGCTTTCTTT. Protein: CASSETGFAAFF.

The chain employs TRBV27 and TRBJ2-1; D is uncertain. Germline V gives CDR1 MNHEY, CDR2 SMNVEV (reference sequence). The CDR3 contains 15 residues. Trimming took off 5 bases at V and 0 bases at J, with 11 bases between the two ends. The CDR3 nucleotides read TGTGCCAGCAGTAGGTCCACTGGCTCCTACAATGAGCAGTTCTTC. This gives the protein CASSRSTGSYNEQFF.

With respect to this clone: A junction boundary mismatches the germline segment, possibly from a read error. The CDR3 DNA follows: TGTGCCAGCAGCTTGGGACAGGATGGGTACACCTTC. Translating it yields CASSLGQDGYTF. The V and J genes are TRBV5-6 and TRBJ1-2; possibly TRBD1 for D (6 bases). From germline, CDR1 is SGHDT and CDR2 YYEEEE. The CDR3 consists of 12 residues.

This chain's CDR3 is CASSERGGLTGELFF. In DNA form, the CDR3 reads TGTGCCAGCAGTGAAAGGGGCGGGTTGACCGGGGAGCTGTTTTTT. The J gene is TRBJ2-2, the V gene TRBV2, with D possibly being TRBD1 or TRBD2 (5 bases each). The CDR3 length is 15 residues. Germline V gene sequence: CDR1 SNHLY, CDR2 FYNNEI. Between the trimmed V and J ends, which lost 2 bases and 5 bases, there was a span of 12 bases.

CDR3 sequence (DNA): TGCGCCAGCAGCCAAGACGCGGGGGCTGACACCATATATTTT. Translated: CASSQDAGADTIYF. This rearrangement joins TRBV4-3 to TRBJ1-3; D might be TRBD1 (6 bases). Germline CDR1 LGHNA, CDR2 YSLEER. V lost 0 bases and J lost 8, with 11 bases in between. The CDR3 has 14 amino acids.

The chain is built from TRBV7-8 and TRBJ2-5, with TRBD2 matching over 8 bases. Germline assignment: CDR1 SGHVS and CDR2 FQNEAQ. The CDR3 contains 15 residues. J gave up 5 bases and V 4 bases, and 9 bases lay outside the gene matches. The CDR3 region has the DNA TGTGCCAGCAGCTATTCCGGGGGGGTTCTGGAGACCCAGTACTTC. It encodes CASSYSGGVLETQYF. Supplemented by reference TRBV7-8 and TRBJ2-5, the full variable domain reads GAGVSQSPRYKVAKRGQDVALRCDPISGHVSLFWYQQALGQGPEFLTYFQNEAQLDKSGLPSDRFFAERPEGSVSTLKIQRTQQEDSAVYLCASSYSGGVLETQYFGPGTRLLVL.

This clone was observed a handful of times. The chain carries TRBV5-4 and TRBJ2-7, with D tentatively TRBD1 or TRBD2 (5 bases each). The CDR3 loop spans 13 amino acids. Germline V gives CDR1 SGHNT, CDR2 YYREEE (reference sequence). Between the trimmed V and J ends, which lost 4 bases and 4 bases, there was a span of 12 bases. CDR3 nucleotide sequence: TGTGCCAGCAGCCGGGACGGAAATTACGAGCAGTACGTC. Translated: CASSRDGNYEQYV.

The V call is TRBV2, the J call TRBJ1-1; possible D gene TRBD1, 5 bases. This CDR3 is 13 amino acids long. Per germline, CDR1 SNHLY and CDR2 FYNNEI. V was clipped by 7 bases and J by 2 bases, with 11 bases between them. As DNA, the CDR3 is TGTGCCAGCAAGATACAGGCCAACACTGAAGCTTTCTTT. Protein: CASKIQANTEAFF.

J is TRBJ2-7 and V is TRBV28; D may be TRBD2 (6 bases). Germline loops: CDR1 MDHEN, CDR2 SYDVKM. V was trimmed by 8 bases and J by 0 bases, leaving 11 bases between them. This CDR3 spans 13 amino acids. The CDR3 DNA follows: TGTGCCAGCGGAGGGACGGGCTCCTACGAGCAGTACGTC. It yields the protein CASGGTGSYEQYV.

Concerning this clone: One junction end disagrees with the germline gene, perhaps due to a read error. The rearrangement joins TRBV20-1 to TRBJ1-1; D ambiguous. There are 11 residues in the CDR3. The germline gives CDR1 DFQATT, CDR2 SNEGSKA (reference sequence). The CDR3: CSALENIEAFF. CDR3 coding DNA: TGCAGTGCTTTGGAAAACATTGAAGCTTTCTTT.

The CDR3 sequence: CAIRGTLDPPRTGELFF. The CDR3 nucleotides read TGTGCCATCCGCGGGACTCTCGACCCCCCGCGCACCGGGGAGCTGTTTTTT. The chain joins TRBV7-9 to TRBJ2-2, with TRBD2 as a possible D gene (6 bases). The CDR3 runs 17 residues. Trimming took 10 bases from V and 4 from J, leaving 25 bases between them. CDR1 is SEHNR and CDR2 is FQNEAQ in the germline V gene (reference sequence). Looking up the rest from reference TRBV7-9 and TRBJ2-2 gives the full variable domain: DTGVSQNPRHKITKRGQNVTFRCDPISEHNRLYWYRQTLGQGPEFLTYFQNEAQLEKSRLLSDRFSAERPKGSFSTLEIQRTEQGDSAMYLCAIRGTLDPPRTGELFFGEGSRLTVL.

The CDR3: CASSSQGAGYGYTF. The CDR3 nucleotides read TGTGCCAGTAGTTCTCAGGGGGCAGGGTATGGCTACACCTTC. J is TRBJ1-2 and V is TRBV19; 8 bases agree with TRBD1. Looked up from germline, CDR1 is LNHDA and CDR2 is SQIVND (reference sequence). The CDR3 spans 14 residues. The V and J ends lost 5 bases and 5 bases, in that order; junction bases with no gene match: 7.

This sequence joins TRBV6-2 or TRBV6-3 and TRBJ1-4; 8 bases fit TRBD1. The CDR3 length is 16 residues. With 0 bases clipped from V and 6 bases from J, the junction kept 6 bases outside the gene matches. Germline V gene data show CDR1 as MNHEY and CDR2 as SVGEGT. The CDR3 is CASSYSTGQADEKLFF. In DNA, the CDR3 is TGTGCCAGCAGTTACTCGACGGGACAGGCTGATGAAAAACTGTTTTTT.